Given below is one TCR beta chain in context. Its target is unknown. Germline loops: CDR1 SGHTA, CDR2 FQGNSA. The CDR3 consists of 15 residues. V was cut by 3 bases and J by 3 bases, with 15 bases left in between. The sample belongs to a study of CD8+ T cells in alopecia areata. Study-wide findings and caveats: Given one nonresponder, whether baseline CD8+ expansion relates to response remains uncertain.

Following extraction, RNA underwent reverse transcription to cDNA, which served as the sequencing template. Sequencing was performed with immunoSEQ multiplex PCR; in TCRdb, only in-frame clones are kept and a portion is missing. The sample lists 200,000 to 250,000 clones, around 57% seen once, with about 1.4% in the top ten. The treatment here: oral pan-JAK inhibitor, 5-10 mg twice daily. The clonotype was recovered from a human donor with alopecia areata. Sequenced here: CD4+ T cells sorted from blood, sampled at week 4, from a patient treated with tofacitinib. The chain is built from TRBV7-2 and TRBJ2-7; maybe TRBD1 (7 bases). CDR3 residues: CASSFWTGGDYEQYF. For the CDR3, the DNA is TGTGCCAGCAGCTTCTGGACAGGAGGGGACTACGAGCAGTACTTC.